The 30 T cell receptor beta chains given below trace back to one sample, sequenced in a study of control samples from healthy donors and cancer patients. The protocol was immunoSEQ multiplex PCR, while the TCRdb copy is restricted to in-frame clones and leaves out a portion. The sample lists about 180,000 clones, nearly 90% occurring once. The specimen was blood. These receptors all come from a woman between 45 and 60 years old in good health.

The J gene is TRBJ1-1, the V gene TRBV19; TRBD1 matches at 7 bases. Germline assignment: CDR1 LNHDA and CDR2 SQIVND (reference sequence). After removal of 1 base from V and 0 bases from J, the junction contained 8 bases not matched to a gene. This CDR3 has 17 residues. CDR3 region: CASSIALSGTVNTEAFF. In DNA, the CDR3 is TGTGCCAGTAGTATAGCACTATCCGGGACAGTGAACACTGAAGCTTTCTTT.

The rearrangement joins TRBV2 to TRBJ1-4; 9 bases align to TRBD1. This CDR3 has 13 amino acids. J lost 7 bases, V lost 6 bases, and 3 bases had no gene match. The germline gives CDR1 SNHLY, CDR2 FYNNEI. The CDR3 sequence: CASRVGQGEKLFF. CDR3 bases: TGTGCCAGCAGAGTGGGACAGGGTGAAAAACTGTTTTTT.

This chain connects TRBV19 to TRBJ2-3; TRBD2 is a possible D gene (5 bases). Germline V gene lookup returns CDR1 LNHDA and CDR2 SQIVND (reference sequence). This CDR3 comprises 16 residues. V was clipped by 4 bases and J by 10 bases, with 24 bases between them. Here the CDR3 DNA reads TGTGCCAGTAGTAAACAATCGGCGGGCGGCCCCCATTCGCAGTATTTT. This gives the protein CASSKQSAGGPHSQYF.

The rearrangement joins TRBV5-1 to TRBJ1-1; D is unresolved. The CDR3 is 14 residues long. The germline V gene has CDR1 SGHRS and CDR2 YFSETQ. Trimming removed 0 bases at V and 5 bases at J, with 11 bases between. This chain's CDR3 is CASSLEVSGTEAFF. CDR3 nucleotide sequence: TGCGCCAGCAGCTTGGAGGTTTCGGGGACTGAAGCTTTCTTT.

For the CDR3, the DNA is TGCGCCAGCAGCTTGGAGGGGGTCGTAGGGGAGACCCAGTACTTC. The encoded protein is CASSLEGVVGETQYF. This chain joins TRBV5-1 and TRBJ2-5; the D gene is possibly TRBD1 (6 bases). Trimming stripped 0 bases from V and 5 bases from J, with 14 bases between. Germline assignment: CDR1 SGHRS and CDR2 YFSETQ. This CDR3 contains 15 residues.

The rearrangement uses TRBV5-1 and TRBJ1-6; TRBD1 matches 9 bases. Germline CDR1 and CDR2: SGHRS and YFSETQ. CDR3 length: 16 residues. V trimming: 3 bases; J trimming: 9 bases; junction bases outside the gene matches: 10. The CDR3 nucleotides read TGCGCCAGCAGCTCCCAACAGGGGGCGATAGGTTCACCCCTCCACTTT. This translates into CASSSQQGAIGSPLHF.

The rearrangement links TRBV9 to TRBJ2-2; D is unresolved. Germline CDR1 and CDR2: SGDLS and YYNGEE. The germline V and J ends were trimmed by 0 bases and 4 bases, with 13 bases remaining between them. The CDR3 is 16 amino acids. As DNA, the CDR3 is TGTGCCAGCAGCGTAGCTCCCAGGCAGTCCACCGGGGAGCTGTTTTTT. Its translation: CASSVAPRQSTGELFF. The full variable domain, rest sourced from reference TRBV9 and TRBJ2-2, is DSGVTQTPKHLITATGQRVTLRCSPRSGDLSVYWYQQSLDQGLQFLIQYYNGEERAKGNILERFSAQQFPDLHSELNLSSLELGDSALYFCASSVAPRQSTGELFFGEGSRLTVL.

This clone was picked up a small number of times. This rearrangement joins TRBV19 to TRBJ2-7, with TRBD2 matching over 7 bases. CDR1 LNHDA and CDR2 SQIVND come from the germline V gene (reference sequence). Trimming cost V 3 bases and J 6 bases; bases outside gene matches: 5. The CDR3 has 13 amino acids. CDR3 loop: CASSMGGPGEQYF. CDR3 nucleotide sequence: TGTGCCAGTAGTATGGGAGGGCCCGGCGAGCAGTACTTC.

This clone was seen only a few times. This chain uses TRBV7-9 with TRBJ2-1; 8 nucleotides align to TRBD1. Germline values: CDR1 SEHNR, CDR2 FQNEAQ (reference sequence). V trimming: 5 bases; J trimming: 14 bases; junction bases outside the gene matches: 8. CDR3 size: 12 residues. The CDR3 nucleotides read TGTGCCAGCAGCAGGACAGGGACGGTGGAGTTCTTC. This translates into CASSRTGTVEFF.

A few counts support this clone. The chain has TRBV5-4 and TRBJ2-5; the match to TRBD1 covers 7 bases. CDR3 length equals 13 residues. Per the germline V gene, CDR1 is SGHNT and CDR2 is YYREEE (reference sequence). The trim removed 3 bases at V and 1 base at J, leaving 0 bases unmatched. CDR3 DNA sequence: TGTGCCAGCAGCTGGGACAGCCAAGAGACCCAGTACTTC. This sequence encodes CASSWDSQETQYF.

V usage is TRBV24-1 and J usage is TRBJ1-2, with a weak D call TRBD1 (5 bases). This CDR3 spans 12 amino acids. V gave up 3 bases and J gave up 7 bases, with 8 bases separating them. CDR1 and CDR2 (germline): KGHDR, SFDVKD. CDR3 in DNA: TGTGCCACCAGTGATGCAGGGTTTGGCTACACCTTC. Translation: CATSDAGFGYTF.

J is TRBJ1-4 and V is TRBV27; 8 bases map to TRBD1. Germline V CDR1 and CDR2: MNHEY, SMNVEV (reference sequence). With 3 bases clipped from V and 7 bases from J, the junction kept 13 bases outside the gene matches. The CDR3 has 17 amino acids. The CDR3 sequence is CASSFAGSHGQGEKLFF. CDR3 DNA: TGTGCCAGCAGTTTCGCGGGATCCCACGGACAGGGTGAAAAACTGTTTTTT.

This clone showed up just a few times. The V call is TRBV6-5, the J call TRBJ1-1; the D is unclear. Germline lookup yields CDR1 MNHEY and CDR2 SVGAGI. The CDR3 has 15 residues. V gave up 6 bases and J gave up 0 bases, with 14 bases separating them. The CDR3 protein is CASSKEEGMNTEAFF. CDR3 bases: TGTGCCAGCAGCAAAGAGGAGGGAATGAACACTGAAGCTTTCTTT.

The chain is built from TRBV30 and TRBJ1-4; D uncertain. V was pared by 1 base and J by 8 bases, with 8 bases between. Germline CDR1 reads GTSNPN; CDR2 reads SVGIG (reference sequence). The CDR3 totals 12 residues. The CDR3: CAWSGLGEKLFF. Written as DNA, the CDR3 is TGTGCCTGGAGTGGGTTGGGGGAAAAACTGTTTTTT.

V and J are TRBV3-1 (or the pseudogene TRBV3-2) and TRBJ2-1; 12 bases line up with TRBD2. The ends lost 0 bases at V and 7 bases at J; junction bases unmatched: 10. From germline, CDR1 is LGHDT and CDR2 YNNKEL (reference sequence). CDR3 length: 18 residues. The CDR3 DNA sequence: TGTGCCAGCAGCCAAGACTCGACTCTAGCGGGGGGGCAAAATGAGCAGTTCTTC. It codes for CASSQDSTLAGGQNEQFF.

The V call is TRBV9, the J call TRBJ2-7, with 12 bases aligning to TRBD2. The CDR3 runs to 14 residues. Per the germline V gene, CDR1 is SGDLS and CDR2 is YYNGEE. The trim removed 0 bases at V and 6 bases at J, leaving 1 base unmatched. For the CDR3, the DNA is TGTGCCAGCAGCGTAGGACTAGCGGGAGCCGAGCAGTACTTC. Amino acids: CASSVGLAGAEQYF.

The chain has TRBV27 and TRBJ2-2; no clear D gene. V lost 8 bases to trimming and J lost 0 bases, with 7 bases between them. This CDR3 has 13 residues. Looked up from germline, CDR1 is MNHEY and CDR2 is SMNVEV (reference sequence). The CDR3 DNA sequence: TGTGCCAGCCGCCGCACGAACACCGGGGAGCTGTTTTTT. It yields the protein CASRRTNTGELFF.

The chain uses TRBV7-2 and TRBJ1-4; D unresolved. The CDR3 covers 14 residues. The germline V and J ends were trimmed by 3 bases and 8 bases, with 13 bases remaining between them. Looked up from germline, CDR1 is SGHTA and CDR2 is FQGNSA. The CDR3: CASSFKPGNEKLFF. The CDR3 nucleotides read TGTGCCAGCAGCTTCAAACCCGGGAACGAAAAACTGTTTTTT.

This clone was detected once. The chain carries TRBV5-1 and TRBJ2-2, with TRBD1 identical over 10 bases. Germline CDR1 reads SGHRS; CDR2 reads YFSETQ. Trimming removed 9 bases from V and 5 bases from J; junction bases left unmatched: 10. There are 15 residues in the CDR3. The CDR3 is CATGTGTGATGELFF. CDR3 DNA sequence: TGCGCCACCGGAACCGGGACAGGGGCGACCGGGGAGCTGTTTTTT.

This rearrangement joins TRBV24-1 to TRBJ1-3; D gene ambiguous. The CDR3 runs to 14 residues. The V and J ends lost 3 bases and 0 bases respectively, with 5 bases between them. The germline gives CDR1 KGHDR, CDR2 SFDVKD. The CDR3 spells CATSDRTSGNTIYF. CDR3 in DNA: TGTGCCACCAGTGATCGCACCTCTGGAAACACCATATATTTT.

The CDR3 DNA follows: TGTGCCAGCGCCACCTGGGGGACGAGGGGTGAGACCCAGTACTTC. Amino acid sequence: CASATWGTRGETQYF. The chain uses TRBV27 and TRBJ2-5; D tentatively fits TRBD1 or TRBD2 (5 bases each). This CDR3 comprises 15 residues. V lost 8 bases, J lost 5 bases, and 21 bases lay in between. Per the germline V gene, CDR1 is MNHEY and CDR2 is SMNVEV (reference sequence).

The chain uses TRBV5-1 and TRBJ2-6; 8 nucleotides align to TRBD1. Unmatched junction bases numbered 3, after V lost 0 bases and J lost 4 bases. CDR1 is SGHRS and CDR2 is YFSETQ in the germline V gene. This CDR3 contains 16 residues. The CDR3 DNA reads TGCGCCAGCAGCTTGGGGACAGGGATCGGGGCCAACGTCCTGACTTTC. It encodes CASSLGTGIGANVLTF.

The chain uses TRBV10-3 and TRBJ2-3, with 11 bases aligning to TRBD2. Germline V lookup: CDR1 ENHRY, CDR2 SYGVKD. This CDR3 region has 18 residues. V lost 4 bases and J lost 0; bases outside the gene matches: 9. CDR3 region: CAISVGTSGSSSTDTQYF. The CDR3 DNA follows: TGTGCCATCAGTGTAGGGACTAGCGGATCGTCTAGCACAGATACGCAGTATTTT.

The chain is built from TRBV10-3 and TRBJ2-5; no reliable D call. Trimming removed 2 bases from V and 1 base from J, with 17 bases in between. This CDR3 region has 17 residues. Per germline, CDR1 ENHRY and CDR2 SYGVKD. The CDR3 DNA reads TGTGCCATCAGTGAGACGGCGGCTTCTCCTTTCCAAGAGACCCAGTACTTC. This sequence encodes CAISETAASPFQETQYF.

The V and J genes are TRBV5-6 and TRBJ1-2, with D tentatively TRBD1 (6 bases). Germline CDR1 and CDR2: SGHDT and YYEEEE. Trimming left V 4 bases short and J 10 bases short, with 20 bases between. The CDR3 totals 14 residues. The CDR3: CASSLRRGSGIYTF. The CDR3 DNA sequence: TGTGCCAGCAGCCTCCGGAGGGGGTCGGGAATCTACACCTTC.

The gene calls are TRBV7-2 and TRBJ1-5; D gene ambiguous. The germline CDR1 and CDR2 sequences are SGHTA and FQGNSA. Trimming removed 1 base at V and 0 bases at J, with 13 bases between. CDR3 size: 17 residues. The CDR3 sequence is CASSLVGSTYSNQPQHF. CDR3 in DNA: TGTGCCAGCAGCTTAGTGGGCAGTACCTATAGCAATCAGCCCCAGCATTTT. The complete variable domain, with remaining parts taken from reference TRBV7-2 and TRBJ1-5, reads GAGVSQSPSNKVTEKGKDVELRCDPISGHTALYWYRQSLGQGLEFLIYFQGNSAPDKSGLPSDRFSAERTGGSVSTLTIQRTQQEDSAVYLCASSLVGSTYSNQPQHFGDGTRLSIL.

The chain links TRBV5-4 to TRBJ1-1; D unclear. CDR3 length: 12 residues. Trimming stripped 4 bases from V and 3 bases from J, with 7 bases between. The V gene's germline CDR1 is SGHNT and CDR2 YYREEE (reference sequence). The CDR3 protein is CASSHQDTEAFF. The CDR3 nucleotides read TGTGCCAGCAGCCACCAGGACACTGAAGCTTTCTTT.

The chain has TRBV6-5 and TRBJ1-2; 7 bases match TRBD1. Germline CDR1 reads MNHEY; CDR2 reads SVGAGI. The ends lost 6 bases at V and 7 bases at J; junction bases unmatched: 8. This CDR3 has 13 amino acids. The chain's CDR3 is CASRKGTVSGYTF. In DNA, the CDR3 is TGTGCCAGCAGGAAGGGGACAGTGAGTGGCTACACCTTC.

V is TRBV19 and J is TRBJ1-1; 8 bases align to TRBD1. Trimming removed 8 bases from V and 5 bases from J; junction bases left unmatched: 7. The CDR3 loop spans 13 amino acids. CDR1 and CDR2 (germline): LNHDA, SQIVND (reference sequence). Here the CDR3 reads CASSQGARTEAFF. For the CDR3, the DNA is TGTGCCAGTTCCCAGGGGGCGAGGACTGAAGCTTTCTTT.

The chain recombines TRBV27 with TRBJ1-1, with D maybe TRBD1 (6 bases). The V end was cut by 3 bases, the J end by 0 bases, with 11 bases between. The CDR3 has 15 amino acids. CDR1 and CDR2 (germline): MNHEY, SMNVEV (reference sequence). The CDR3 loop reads CASSLATGMNTEAFF. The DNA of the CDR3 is TGTGCCAGCAGTTTGGCGACAGGAATGAACACTGAAGCTTTCTTT.